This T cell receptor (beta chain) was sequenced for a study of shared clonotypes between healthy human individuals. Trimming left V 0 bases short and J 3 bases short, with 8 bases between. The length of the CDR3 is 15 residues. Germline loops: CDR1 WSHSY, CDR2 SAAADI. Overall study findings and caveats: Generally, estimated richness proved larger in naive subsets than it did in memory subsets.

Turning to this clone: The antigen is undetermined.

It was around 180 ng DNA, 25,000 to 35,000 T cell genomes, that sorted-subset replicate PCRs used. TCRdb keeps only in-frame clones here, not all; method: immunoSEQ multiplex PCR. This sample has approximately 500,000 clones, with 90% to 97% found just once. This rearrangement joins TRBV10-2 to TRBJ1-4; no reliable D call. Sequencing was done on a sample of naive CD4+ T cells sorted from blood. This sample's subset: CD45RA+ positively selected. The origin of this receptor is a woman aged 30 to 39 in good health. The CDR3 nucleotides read TGCGCCAGCAGTGAGTCTGGTACGGCTAATGAAAAACTGTTTTTT. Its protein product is CASSESGTANEKLFF.